The entry that follows covers one TCR beta chain sequence. Its antigen is not identified. This entry is derived from a study of shared clonotypes between healthy human individuals. Samples underwent the assay at deep level. Per the authors' pipeline: ImmunoSEQ output held junction-only sequences without quality scores, so filtering differed. The table came from immunoSEQ multiplex PCR; TCRdb's copy has only in-frame clones and leaves some out. V, J and clone size reflect that table, while D and trimming were determined from the DNA. The sample lists around 2.5 million clones, 93% occurring once. Germline CDR1 is ENHRY and CDR2 is SYGVKD. This CDR3 region has 13 residues. The ends were cut back, 6 bases at V and 7 bases at J, with 10 bases in the middle. Points from the study as a whole: What naive subsets generally showed was a larger estimated richness than memory subsets showed.

The sequencing input was naive CD4+ T cells from PBMCs. Subset specified: CD45RA+ positively selected. The rearrangement joins TRBV10-3 to TRBJ1-6; no clear D gene. The TCR originated in a young man in good health. Some clones in this sample may be carry-over from other donors' samples. The CDR3 loop is CAIRPVVNSPLHF. CDR3 coding DNA: TGTGCCATCAGGCCGGTCGTAAATTCACCCCTCCACTTT.